Listed here are 26 T cell receptor beta chains from one sample, sequenced in a study of tumor-infiltrating lymphocytes in oesophageal squamous cell carcinoma. MiXCR was run by TCRdb on the PCR reads, yielding one entry per CDR3 protein. The table has around 26,000 distinct CDR3 sequences, around 40% seen once; the top ten hold about 23%. The specimen was esophageal tumor tissue. All receptors come from a male donor with esophageal squamous cell carcinoma.

The genes are TRBV6-5 and TRBJ2-5; 8 positions agree with TRBD1. The germline CDR1 and CDR2 sequences are MNHEY and SVGAGI. CDR3 length: 15 residues. Losses at the gene ends were 5 bases for V and 3 bases for J; bases not matched to a gene: 8. The CDR3 here is CASSRGQVTKETQYF. CDR3 DNA sequence: TGTGCCAGCAGTAGGGGACAGGTTACGAAAGAGACCCAGTACTTC.

This clonotype has only a few counts. This clone may be a read error of a much larger clone one base away. The CDR3 here is CASSPTRTSKETQYF. CDR3 coding DNA: TGTGCCAGCTCACCCACACGGACTAGCAAAGAGACCCAGTACTTC. The V and J genes are TRBV18 and TRBJ2-5; 8 positions agree with TRBD2. Per the germline V gene, CDR1 is KGHSH and CDR2 is LQKENI. CDR3 length: 15 residues. Losses at the gene ends were 3 bases for V and 3 bases for J; bases not matched to a gene: 6. The full variable domain, with the rest looked up from reference TRBV18 and TRBJ2-5, is NAGVMQNPRHLVRRRGQEARLRCSPMKGHSHVYWYRQLPEEGLKFMVYLQKENIIDESGMPKERFSAEFPKEGPSILRIQQVVRGDSAAYFCASSPTRTSKETQYFGPGTRLLVL.

Many counts were recorded for this clonotype. The chain combines TRBV12-3 or TRBV12-4 with TRBJ2-5; D is possibly TRBD1 (5 bases). This CDR3 has 13 amino acids. The V end was cut by 5 bases, the J end by 7 bases, with 14 bases between. The CDR3 DNA reads as TGTGCCAGCAGTCGGCAGGGTGTAGGGACCCAGTACTTC. Translating gives CASSRQGVGTQYF.

This chain links TRBV14 with TRBJ2-7; no definite D call. Germline CDR1 is SGHDN and CDR2 is FVKESK. V lost 4 bases and J lost 1, with 11 bases in between. The CDR3 runs 14 residues. The CDR3 region is CASSPLAHSYEQYF. The CDR3 DNA follows: TGTGCCAGCAGCCCCTTAGCTCATTCCTACGAGCAGTACTTC.

The J gene is TRBJ2-5, the V gene TRBV12-3 or TRBV12-4; TRBD2 agrees at 9 bases. The J call may be in error: the DNA end matches TRBJ2-1 better. This CDR3 is built from 16 residues. The CDR3 sequence: CASSFGGRAISNEQFF. As DNA, the CDR3 is TGTGCCAGCAGTTTCGGCGGGAGGGCCATCAGTAATGAGCAGTTCTTC.

For this clonotype: One end of the junction varies from germline; a read error may be responsible. V is TRBV5-3 and J is TRBJ2-5; D is uncertain. TRBV5-3 is recorded as an ORF, its role being uncertain. The CDR3 sequence is 14 residues long. The CDR3 DNA reads TGTGCCAGCAGCTTGGGTGGGCCGCAAGAGACCCAGTACTTC. It is translated as CASSLGGPQETQYF.

This clonotype was seen a few times. The J gene is TRBJ1-6, the V gene TRBV7-8; D gene unclear. Trimming pared 2 bases from V and 4 bases from J, leaving 9 bases between. The CDR3 loop spans 15 amino acids. Germline values: CDR1 SGHVS, CDR2 FQNEAQ. In DNA form, the CDR3 reads TGTGCCAGCAGCTTAAAGGACCTTTATAATTCACCCCTCCACTTT. Protein: CASSLKDLYNSPLHF.

Turning to this clonotype: It may be a read error: a sequence one base away is much more abundant. The rearrangement uses TRBV10-1 and TRBJ2-5; TRBD2 agrees at 9 bases. The CDR3 loop spans 15 amino acids. Germline V gene data show CDR1 as WNHNN and CDR2 as SYGVQD (reference sequence). The CDR3 is CANSENLAGISEQYF. Written as DNA, the CDR3 is TGCGCCAACAGTGAAAATCTAGCGGGAATATCTGAGCAGTACTTC.

V and J are TRBV20-1 and TRBJ2-1; maybe TRBD2 (5 bases). V shed 1 base and J shed 1 base, with 8 bases lying between them. The CDR3 covers 14 residues. Germline CDR1 reads DFQATT; CDR2 reads SNEGSKA (reference sequence). DNA for the CDR3: TGCAGTGCTAGAGCAGCGGTTTCCTACAATGAGCAGTTCTTC. This gives the protein CSARAAVSYNEQFF.

Turning to this clonotype: Since no conserved phenylalanine or tryptophan closes the CDR3, a read error is the likely cause. The V and J genes are TRBV15 and TRBJ2-5; D remains ambiguous. Gene TRBJ2-7 matches the end of the DNA better, so the J call may be wrong. Germline CDR1 is LNHNV and CDR2 is YYDKDF (reference sequence). This CDR3 spans 14 amino acids. The CDR3 DNA follows: TGTGCCACCAGCAGAGGGCGGCAGGAGTACGAGCAGTACCTC. This gives the protein CATSRGRQEYEQYL.

The chain combines TRBV7-2 with TRBJ2-5; TRBD2 aligns across 10 bases. The end of the DNA aligns better with TRBJ2-7, so the J call may be wrong. The CDR3 consists of 17 residues. CDR1 is SGHTA and CDR2 is FQGNSA in the germline V gene. CDR3 residues: CASSLTPVAGGSYEQYF. In nucleotides, the CDR3 is TGTGCCAGCAGCTTAACCCCGGTAGCGGGGGGTTCCTACGAGCAGTACTTC.

The rearrangement links TRBV7-3 to TRBJ2-3; 9 bases map to TRBD2. The J call could be wrong; TRBJ2-1 is a better fit for the DNA end. In germline, CDR1 is SGHTA, CDR2 FQGTGA. This CDR3 is 17 amino acids long. CDR3 sequence reads: CASSLKAGLAGPNEQFF. DNA of the CDR3: TGTGCCAGCAGCTTAAAGGCCGGGCTAGCGGGGCCCAATGAGCAGTTCTTC.

This clonotype was observed at least ten times. This chain links TRBV9 with TRBJ2-3; D is ambiguous. V shed 0 bases and J shed 7 bases, with 12 bases lying between them. This CDR3 has 14 amino acids. Germline values: CDR1 SGDLS, CDR2 YYNGEE. CDR3 loop: CASSVEDGPYTQYF. The CDR3 DNA reads TGTGCCAGCAGCGTAGAAGATGGGCCTTATACGCAGTATTTT.

This clonotype came up many times. The chain couples TRBV5-8 to TRBJ2-2; 8 bases line up with TRBD1. The CDR3 totals 16 residues. Per germline, CDR1 SGHTS and CDR2 YDEGEE. V lost 4 bases, J lost 7 bases, and 12 bases stayed unmatched. CDR3: CASSIGQGSYVGELFF. Here the CDR3 DNA reads TGTGCCAGCAGCATCGGACAGGGTAGTTATGTCGGGGAGCTGTTTTTT.

On this clonotype itself: Lacking the conserved final phenylalanine or tryptophan, this CDR3 likely reflects a read error. The DNA is left out, because the CDR3 cannot be placed on it with certainty; the CDR3 is given as TCRdb lists it. The CDR3 spells CASSVDSSGYEQYFGA. The chain joins TRBV7-2 to TRBJ2-6; the DNA was not compared with TRBD2, the D call given in the table. CDR1 and CDR2 from the germline V gene are SGHTA and FQGNSA. Both ends counted, the CDR3 spans 16 residues.

There are a few counts of this clonotype. This chain joins TRBV5-4 and TRBJ2-5; 7 bases fit TRBD1. This CDR3 is 14 amino acids long. Germline trimming cut 4 bases from V and 6 bases from J; bases unmatched to any gene: 9. Germline V lookup: CDR1 SGHNT, CDR2 YYREEE (reference sequence). The CDR3 DNA reads TGTGCCAGCAGCCCGGAACAGGGGCGAAAGACCCAGTACTTC. Translated: CASSPEQGRKTQYF.

At least ten counts were recorded for this clonotype. V and J are TRBV18 and TRBJ2-1; D is perhaps TRBD2 (6 bases). Germline V gene data show CDR1 as KGHSH and CDR2 as LQKENI. The V and J ends lost 2 bases and 8 bases respectively, with 10 bases between them. The length of the CDR3 is 13 residues. CDR3 DNA: TGTGCCAGCTCACCAGGGGACTGGGATGAGCAGTTCTTC. It codes for CASSPGDWDEQFF.

This clonotype was recorded at least ten times. The rearrangement joins TRBV28 to TRBJ2-3; 9 bases map to TRBD1. V lost 4 bases and J lost 14; bases outside the gene matches: 13. CDR3 length equals 14 residues. Germline V gene data show CDR1 as MDHEN and CDR2 as SYDVKM. This CDR3 is CASSSGTGTHWGYF. Here the CDR3 DNA reads TGTGCCAGCAGTTCGGGGACAGGGACCCACTGGGGGTATTTT. The whole variable domain, filled in from reference TRBV28 and TRBJ2-3, reads DVKVTQSSRYLVKRTGEKVFLECVQDMDHENMFWYRQDPGLGLRLIYFSYDVKMKEKGDIPEGYSVSREKKERFSLILESASTNQTSMYLCASSSGTGTHWGYFGPGTRLTVL.

By sample share, this clonotype is medium-sized. This rearrangement joins TRBV12-3 or TRBV12-4 to TRBJ2-5, with 8 bases lining up with TRBD1. The CDR3 length is 14 residues. Trimming took 3 bases from V and 3 from J; bases not matched to a gene: 3. CDR3 residues: CASSFQQGEETQYF. The CDR3 nucleotides read TGTGCCAGCAGTTTTCAACAGGGGGAAGAGACCCAGTACTTC.

This clonotype was detected many times. The chain employs TRBV27 and TRBJ2-1; TRBD1 aligns across 9 bases. V shed 0 bases and J 7 bases; nucleotides not matched to a gene: 13. Germline CDR1 reads MNHEY; CDR2 reads SMNVEV (reference sequence). CDR3 length: 18 residues. This CDR3 is CASSLSSFDRGYRNEQFF. In DNA form, the CDR3 reads TGTGCCAGCAGTTTATCGTCCTTCGACAGGGGGTATCGGAATGAGCAGTTCTTC.

The chain uses TRBV7-2 and TRBJ2-1; D might be TRBD1 or TRBD2, each matching 6 bases. From germline, CDR1 is SGHTA and CDR2 FQGNSA. The CDR3 has 16 amino acids. Trimming removed 5 bases from V and 5 bases from J, with 19 bases in between. DNA for the CDR3: TGTGCCAGCAGCCATCCGGGTGGAGGGGGAGACAATGAGCAGTTCTTC. Translation gives CASSHPGGGGDNEQFF.

The chain carries TRBV6-1 and TRBJ2-4; unclear D gene. V was trimmed by 0 bases and J by 2 bases, leaving 23 bases between them. CDR1 and CDR2 (germline): MNHNS, SASEGT. The CDR3 spans 20 residues. The CDR3 DNA follows: TGTGCCAGCAGTGAAGCGCTTCTGGGCTCCACCACGCCGTCCAAAAACATTCAGTACTTC. This encodes CASSEALLGSTTPSKNIQYF.

There are a few counts of this clonotype. V gene TRBV15 combines with J gene TRBJ2-1; TRBD2 matches at 7 bases. Looked up from germline, CDR1 is LNHNV and CDR2 is YYDKDF (reference sequence). With 1 base clipped from V and 13 bases from J, the junction kept 16 bases outside the gene matches. CDR3 length: 16 residues. The CDR3 is CATSRVGGRGRETQFF. For the CDR3, the DNA is TGTGCCACCAGCAGAGTAGGCGGGAGAGGGAGAGAGACCCAGTTCTTC.

A few counts support this clonotype. The chain carries TRBV7-9 and TRBJ2-6; 7 bases are shared with TRBD1. Matching the DNA end better, TRBJ2-1 makes the J call doubtful. Germline CDR1 reads SEHNR; CDR2 reads FQNEAQ (reference sequence). The CDR3 is 17 residues long. Written as DNA, the CDR3 is TGTGCCAGCAGCACCATTAAGGGGGCCTATGGAGGCGATGAGCAGTTCTTC. Its translation is CASSTIKGAYGGDEQFF.

The rearrangement joins TRBV11-3 to TRBJ2-3, with D perhaps TRBD1 or TRBD2 (6 bases each). This CDR3 spans 16 amino acids. Germline V gene lookup returns CDR1 SGHNT and CDR2 YENEEA. V dropped 4 bases and J dropped 3 bases, with 17 bases sitting between them. CDR3: CASSSGGGFGTDTQYF. The CDR3 DNA is TGTGCCAGCAGCTCAGGAGGGGGATTTGGAACAGATACGCAGTATTTT.

This clonotype was detected ten times or more. In nucleotides, the CDR3 is TGTGCCAGCAGCTTATTACCAGTCGTTTATAGCAATCAGCCCCAGCATTTT. Translation gives CASSLLPVVYSNQPQHF. The chain is built from TRBV7-6 and TRBJ1-5; D gene uncertain. CDR3 length: 17 amino acids. Trimming took 2 bases from V and 0 from J, leaving 14 bases between them. In germline, CDR1 is SGHVS, CDR2 FNYEAQ.